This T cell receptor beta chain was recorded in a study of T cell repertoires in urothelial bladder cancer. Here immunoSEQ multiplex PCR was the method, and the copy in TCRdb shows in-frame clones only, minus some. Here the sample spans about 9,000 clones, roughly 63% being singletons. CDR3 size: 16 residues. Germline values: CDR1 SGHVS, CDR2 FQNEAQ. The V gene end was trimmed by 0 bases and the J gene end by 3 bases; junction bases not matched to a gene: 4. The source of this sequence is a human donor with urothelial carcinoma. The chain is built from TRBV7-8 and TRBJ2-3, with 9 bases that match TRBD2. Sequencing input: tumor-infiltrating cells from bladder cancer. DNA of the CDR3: TGTGCCAGCAGCTTAGCGCGGGCGGGGGGGACAGATACGCAGTATTTT. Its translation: CASSLARAGGTDTQYF.